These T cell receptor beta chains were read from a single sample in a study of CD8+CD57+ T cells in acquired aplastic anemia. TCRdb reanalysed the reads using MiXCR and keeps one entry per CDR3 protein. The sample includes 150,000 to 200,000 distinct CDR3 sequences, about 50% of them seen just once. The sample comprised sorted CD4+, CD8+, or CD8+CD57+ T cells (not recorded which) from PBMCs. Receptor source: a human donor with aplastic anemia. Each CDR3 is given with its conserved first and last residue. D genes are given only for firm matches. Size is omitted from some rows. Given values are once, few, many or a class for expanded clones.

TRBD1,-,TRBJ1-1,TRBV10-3,CAISLQGAEAFF,TGTGCCATCAGCCTACAGGGGGCTGAAGCTTTCTTT
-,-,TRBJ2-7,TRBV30,CAWSLRDGSYEQYF,TGTGCCTGGAGTCTCCGGGACGGCTCCTACGAGCAGTACTTC
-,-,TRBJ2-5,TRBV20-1,CSAMNREVQTQYF,TGCAGTGCTATGAACAGGGAAGTACAGACCCAGTACTTC
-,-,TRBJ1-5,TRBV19,CASSSYNQPQHF,TGTGCCAGTAGTAGCTACAATCAGCCCCAGCATTTT
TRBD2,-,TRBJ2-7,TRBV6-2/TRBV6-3,CASRLAGGYEQYF,TGTGCCAGCAGACTAGCGGGAGGCTACGAGCAGTACTTC
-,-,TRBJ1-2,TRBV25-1,CASSELTRTWGGYTF,TGTGCCAGCAGTGAATTAACGAGGACCTGGGGTGGCTACACCTTC
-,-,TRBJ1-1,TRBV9,CASSVATPGKNTEAFF,TGTGCCAGCAGCGTAGCTACTCCGGGCAAGAACACTGAAGCTTTCTTT
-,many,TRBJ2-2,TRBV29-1,CSVEQGELFF,TGCAGCGTTGAACAGGGGGAGCTGTTTTTT
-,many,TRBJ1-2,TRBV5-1,CASSASREEDGYTF,TGCGCCAGCAGCGCATCCAGGGAAGAGGATGGCTACACCTTC
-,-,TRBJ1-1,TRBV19,CASSLGGADTEAFF,TGTGCCAGTAGTCTGGGGGGCGCGGACACTGAAGCTTTCTTT
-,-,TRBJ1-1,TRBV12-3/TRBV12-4,CASSLGTSPLIREAFF,TGTGCCAGCAGTTTAGGGACCTCTCCTCTGATCCGTGAAGCTTTCTTT
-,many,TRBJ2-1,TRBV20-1,CSARDMIGDLNEQFF,TGCAGTGCTAGAGATATGATAGGGGACCTCAATGAGCAGTTCTTC
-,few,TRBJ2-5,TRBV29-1,CSVVQAQETQYF,TGCAGCGTTGTACAGGCCCAAGAGACCCAGTACTTC
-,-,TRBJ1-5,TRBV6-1,CASSPGGGYSEPQHF,TGTGCCAGCAGCCCCGGTGGAGGGTACTCCGAGCCCCAGCATTTT
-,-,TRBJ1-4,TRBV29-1,CSFSFTGEKLFF,TGCAGCTTCAGCTTCACAGGGGAAAAACTGTTTTTT
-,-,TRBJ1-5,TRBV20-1,CSAAGGGGSQHF,TGCAGTGCCGCGGGTGGCGGAGGGTCCCAGCATTTT
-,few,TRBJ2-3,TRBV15,CATSTSDLGDGTDTQYF,TGTGCCACCAGCACCAGTGACTTGGGGGATGGCACAGATACGCAGTATTTT
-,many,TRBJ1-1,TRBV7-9,CATTDYTEAFF,TGTGCCACCACAGATTACACTGAAGCTTTCTTT
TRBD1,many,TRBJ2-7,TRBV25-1,CASTRTGAPSYEQYF,TGTGCCAGCACCCGGACAGGGGCTCCTTCCTACGAGCAGTACTTC
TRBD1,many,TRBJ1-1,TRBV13,CASSLDRGTEAFF,TGTGCCAGCAGCTTAGACAGGGGGACTGAAGCTTTCTTT
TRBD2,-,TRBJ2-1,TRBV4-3,CASSRGGRVIFEQFF,TGCGCCAGCAGCCGGGGCGGGAGGGTAATTTTTGAGCAGTTCTTC
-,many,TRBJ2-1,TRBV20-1,CSASAGKWDGYNEQFF,TGCAGTGCCAGTGCGGGAAAATGGGACGGATACAATGAGCAGTTCTTC
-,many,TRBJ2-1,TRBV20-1,CSARDRSGTNEQFF,TGCAGTGCTAGAGATCGATCAGGGACCAATGAGCAGTTCTTC
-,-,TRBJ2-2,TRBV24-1,CATSDRQGGNTGELFF,TGTGCCACCAGTGATCGACAGGGCGGGAACACTGGGGAGCTGTTTTTT
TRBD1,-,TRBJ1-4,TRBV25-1,CASSLHPGQGMGANEKLFF,TGTGCCAGCAGTCTACACCCTGGACAGGGGATGGGCGCTAATGAAAAACTGTTTTTT
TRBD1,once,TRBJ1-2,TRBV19,CASSGLRQGGYGYTF,TGTGCCAGTAGTGGGCTAAGACAGGGCGGCTATGGCTACACCTTC
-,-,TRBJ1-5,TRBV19,CASSIDSYQPQHF,TGTGCCAGTAGTATAGACAGCTATCAGCCCCAGCATTTT
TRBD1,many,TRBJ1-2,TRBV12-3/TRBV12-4,CASSGRTGWDYGYTF,TGTGCCAGCAGTGGCCGGACAGGGTGGGACTATGGCTACACCTTC
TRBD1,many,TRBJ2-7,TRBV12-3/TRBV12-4,CASRRQGSSYEQYF,TGTGCCAGCAGAAGACAGGGGAGCTCCTACGAGCAGTACTTC
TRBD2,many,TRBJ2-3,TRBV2,CASREAGETDTQYF,TGTGCCAGCAGAGAAGCGGGAGAAACAGATACGCAGTATTTT
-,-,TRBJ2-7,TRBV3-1,CASSLTVDEQYF,TGTGCCAGCAGTTTGACGGTGGACGAGCAGTACTTC
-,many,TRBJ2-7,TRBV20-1,CSAPTRENSHEQYF,TGCAGTGCCCCTACACGGGAGAACAGCCACGAGCAGTACTTC
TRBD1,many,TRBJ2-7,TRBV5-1,CASSLTGATYEQYF,TGCGCCAGCAGCTTGACAGGGGCGACCTACGAGCAGTACTTC
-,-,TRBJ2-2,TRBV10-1,CASSAGITDTGELFF,TGCGCCAGCAGCGCTGGCATCACGGACACCGGGGAGCTGTTTTTT
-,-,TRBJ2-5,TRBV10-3,CAISESGAGETQYF,TGTGCCATCAGTGAGTCAGGAGCCGGGGAGACCCAGTACTTC
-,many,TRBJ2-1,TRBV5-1,CASKPRDGRQQFF,TGCGCCAGCAAACCACGGGACGGGCGACAGCAGTTCTTC
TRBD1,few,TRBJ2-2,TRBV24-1,CATSDFPTGGDNTRELFF,TGTGCCACCAGTGATTTTCCAACAGGGGGTGATAACACCAGGGAGCTGTTTTTT
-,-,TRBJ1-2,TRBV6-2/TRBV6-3,CASRSQVSYTF,TGTGCCAGCAGATCACAGGTGTCCTACACCTTC
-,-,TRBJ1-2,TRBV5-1,CASSASGASLDSYAVF,TGCGCCAGCAGCGCATCCGGGGCCTCACTAGATTCCTATGCAGTCTTC
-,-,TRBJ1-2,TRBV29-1,CSLKKQDYGYTF,TGCAGCTTGAAGAAGCAGGACTATGGCTACACCTTC
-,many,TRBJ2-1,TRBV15,CATSSSSGRIHEQFF,TGTGCCACCAGCAGTAGCAGCGGGCGAATCCATGAGCAGTTCTTC
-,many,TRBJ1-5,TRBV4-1,CASSQVLNQPQHF,TGCGCCAGCAGCCAAGTCCTGAATCAGCCCCAGCATTTT
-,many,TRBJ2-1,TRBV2,CASIYLRAEQFF,TGTGCCAGCATTTATCTAAGAGCCGAGCAGTTCTTC
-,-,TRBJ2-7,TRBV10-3,CAISESPALSYEQYF,TGTGCCATCAGTGAGTCGCCAGCCCTCTCCTACGAGCAGTACTTC
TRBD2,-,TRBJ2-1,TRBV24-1,CATSEASGGGNEQFF,TGTGCCACCAGTGAAGCTAGCGGGGGTGGAAATGAGCAGTTCTTC
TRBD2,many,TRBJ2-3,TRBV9,CASSVGLAVQPADTQYF,TGTGCCAGCAGCGTAGGCCTAGCGGTCCAGCCCGCAGATACGCAGTATTTT
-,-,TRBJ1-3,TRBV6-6,CASSYSSVSGNTIYF,TGTGCCAGCAGTTACTCAAGTGTCTCTGGAAACACCATATATTTT
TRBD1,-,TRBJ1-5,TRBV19,CASSMDRAFNQPQHF,TGTGCCAGTAGTATGGACAGGGCCTTCAATCAGCCCCAGCATTTT
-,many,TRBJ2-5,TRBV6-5,CASSYSHRVQETQYF,TGTGCCAGCAGTTACTCCCACAGGGTCCAAGAGACCCAGTACTTC
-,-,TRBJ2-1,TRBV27,CASAWQDNNEQFF,TGTGCCAGTGCTTGGCAGGACAACAATGAGCAGTTCTTC
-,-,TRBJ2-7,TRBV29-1,CSVGEVYEQYF,TGCAGCGTCGGAGAGGTCTACGAGCAGTACTTC
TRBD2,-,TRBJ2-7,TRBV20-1,CSARRTSGGYEQYF,TGCAGTGCTAGGAGGACTAGCGGGGGCTACGAGCAGTACTTC
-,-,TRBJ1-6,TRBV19,CASSSGYNSPLHF,TGTGCCAGTAGTTCCGGGTATAATTCACCCCTCCACTTT
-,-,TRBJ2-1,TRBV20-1,CSPIQWARYNEQFF,TGCAGTCCTATTCAGTGGGCCCGCTACAATGAGCAGTTCTTC
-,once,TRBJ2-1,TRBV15,CATSRPGGGPWNEQFF,TGTGCCACCAGCAGACCTGGGGGGGGGCCTTGGAATGAGCAGTTCTTC
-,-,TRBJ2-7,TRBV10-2,CASSGQVYEQYF,TGCGCCAGCAGTGGACAGGTCTACGAGCAGTACTTC
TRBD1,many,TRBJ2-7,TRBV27,CASSHTGGEQYF,TGTGCCAGCAGCCATACAGGGGGCGAGCAGTACTTC